This T cell receptor (beta chain) was captured in a study of blood T cell repertoires in COVID-19 (dated by TCRdb to 2020 to 2021). About the study as a whole: The collaborator samples originated in the United States, Italy and Spain and spanned the acute and convalescent phases of COVID-19. The material from the prospective study consisted of cDNA or gDNA derived from T cells, B-cell-depleted T cells, or PBMCs. The dataset comprised deeply sampled blood TCRbeta repertoires from subjects exposed to, actively infected with, or recovered from COVID-19. The repertoires were released in a freely available public database intended as a resource for research on the immune response to SARS-CoV-2. Samples were obtained from the ongoing ImmuneRACE study (first 160 participants) and from 1,254 subjects provided by 6 global collaborators. Sample metadata almost always included a de-identified subject ID, COVID-19 status, age in years and sex. Where HLA class I and class II types were available, the types were taken from metadata supplied by the sample provider, not from assay-based typing. The paper's findings and limits, for the study overall: The quantity of clinical and demographic metadata differed by source and by participant and was supplied without curation.

Enrolling through a virtual design, the prospective study's participants ranged in age from about 18 to 89 years and lived across about two dozen United States geographic areas. Cohort assignment in the prospective study relied on participant-reported clinical history from a screening survey and a study questionnaire. For ImmuneRACE Cohort 3, a participant was defined as recovered based on two consecutive negative NP/OP PCR tests, clearance by a healthcare professional, or resolution of symptoms. In the prospective study, mobile phlebotomists collected whole blood, serum and a nasopharyngeal or oropharyngeal swab from each participant. Over a roughly 2-month period, participants in the prospective study had the option of providing additional blood draws and questionnaires. Before DNA extraction, blood samples from the prospective study were shipped at room temperature or frozen. From the cysteine up to the phenylalanine, the CDR3 has a length of 14 residues. CDR3 DNA is the only sequence kept; it has 42 bases, read in frame from the first base. V was cut back by 6 bases and J by 4 bases, leaving a gap of 15 bases between them. Looking up the germline V gene (reference sequence) yields CDR1 LNHDA and CDR2 SQIVND.

A note on this clone: It has no known antigen specificity. It has no much larger one-base neighbor in the sample; base qualities were not kept.

TCRbeta CDR3 regions were amplified from genomic DNA using the immunoSEQ Assay, a bias-controlled multiplex PCR. The original pipeline was this. Within the assay, amplification of reference gene primers was used to estimate how many nucleated cells each sample contained. To quantify the absolute abundance of each unique TCRbeta CDR3 rearrangement, sequence reads were collapsed and filtered. Productive Simpson clonality was computed per sample as the square root of Simpson's diversity index over productive rearrangements. The immuneACCESS repertoire file appears here via TCRdb, limited to in-frame rearrangements. These files lack a portion of the clones; in checked studies, under half of the deficit traces to unresolved V genes, and the cause of the others is not known. The D gene and trimming were derived from the DNA, and the V and J assignments and clone size from that table. The sample data list a few hundred thousand clones, and about nine tenths of these were observed just once. Under 9.5% of the sample goes to the ten largest clones.

The receptor chain draws on TRBV19 and TRBJ1-2; no D segment can be confidently identified. This TCR came from a woman aged 55 to 70 who had recovered from COVID-19. Sample: PBMCs or T cells enriched from blood (not recorded which). The bases are TGTGCCAGTAGATCCACCGCAGTTGGCTATGGCTACACCTTC. It translates to CASRSTAVGYGYTF.